The 23 T cell receptor beta chains in this list originate from one sample, sequenced in a study of neoadjuvant anti-PD-1 for oral cavity cancer. Time point reported: after neoadjuvant nivolumab, at surgical resection. Measured with immunoSEQ multiplex PCR; TCRdb has only the in-frame clones, and not every one. Here the sample spans 20,000 to 25,000 clones, 25% to 35% being singletons. The sequencing used tumor tissue, collected after nivolumab (anti-PD-1) treatment. The receptor source for this set is a person between 35 and 79 years old with oral cavity squamous cell carcinoma.

The genes are TRBV5-6 and TRBJ1-2; D is perhaps TRBD1 (6 bases). The CDR3 covers 16 residues. The V gene's germline CDR1 is SGHDT and CDR2 YYEEEE. V shed 0 bases and J shed 0 bases, with 12 bases lying between them. Here the CDR3 reads CASSLDRVFTNYGYTF. In DNA form, the CDR3 reads TGTGCCAGCAGCTTGGACAGGGTCTTCACTAACTATGGCTACACCTTC.

The chain uses TRBV6-4 and TRBJ2-3; perhaps TRBD2 as D (5 bases). V was cut by 6 bases and J by 6 bases, with 13 bases left in between. The CDR3 runs to 13 residues. The germline V gene has CDR1 MRHNA and CDR2 SNTAGT. DNA for the CDR3: TGTGCCAGCAGAAGGAGGCCTGGGGATACGCAGTATTTT. It codes for CASRRRPGDTQYF.

The chain couples TRBV7-2 to TRBJ2-7; possible D gene TRBD1, 6 bases. The CDR3 extends over 15 amino acids. The germline CDR1 and CDR2 sequences are SGHTA and FQGNSA. The V end lost 4 bases, the J end lost 4 bases, and 17 bases lay between the germline ends. CDR3 in amino acids: CASSSGQPGQYEQYF. The DNA for the CDR3 is TGTGCCAGCAGCTCTGGACAGCCCGGCCAATACGAGCAGTACTTC.

This clone has ten or more counts. The chain has TRBV5-1 and TRBJ2-1; the D gene is possibly TRBD1 (5 bases). Between the trimmed V and J ends, which lost 3 bases and 6 bases, there was a span of 13 bases. The CDR3 covers 14 residues. Germline values: CDR1 SGHRS, CDR2 YFSETQ. The CDR3 protein is CASSWGPGFNEQFF. The CDR3, as DNA: TGCGCCAGCAGCTGGGGCCCCGGCTTCAATGAGCAGTTCTTC.

This clone has only a few counts. V usage is TRBV2 and J usage is TRBJ2-1; 7 nucleotides align to TRBD1. Unmatched junction bases numbered 4, after V lost 5 bases and J lost 9 bases. Germline V gives CDR1 SNHLY, CDR2 FYNNEI. CDR3 length: 12 residues. The chain's CDR3 is CASSQQGTEQFF. DNA of the CDR3: TGTGCCAGCAGTCAACAGGGGACTGAGCAGTTCTTC. The full variable domain, with the rest looked up from reference TRBV2 and TRBJ2-1, is EPEVTQTPSHQVTQMGQEVILRCVPISNHLYFYWYRQILGQKVEFLVSFYNNEISEKSEIFDDQFSVERPDGSNFTLKIRSTKLEDSAMYFCASSQQGTEQFFGPGTRLTVL.

This clone turned up a few times. The chain has TRBV25-1 and TRBJ2-7; D uncertain. The CDR3 totals 11 residues. Germline CDR1 reads MGHDK; CDR2 reads SYGVNS. V was shortened by 5 bases and J by 2 bases, with 4 bases between the two germline ends. CDR3 sequence: CASSPAYEQYF. The CDR3 DNA sequence: TGTGCCAGCAGTCCGGCCTACGAGCAGTACTTC.

This clone has a count of ten or more. The chain links TRBV7-9 to TRBJ1-2, with D tentatively TRBD1 (6 bases). From germline, CDR1 is SEHNR and CDR2 FQNEAQ (reference sequence). Trimming removed 4 bases from V and 6 bases from J, with 12 bases in between. The CDR3 length is 13 residues. CDR3 sequence (DNA): TGTGCCAGCAGCTCCGAACAGGGCCATGGCTACACCTTC. Translating it yields CASSSEQGHGYTF.

In this sample, this clone turned up a few times. The chain couples TRBV11-2 to TRBJ1-2; tentative D call: TRBD1 (5 bases). CDR1 is SGHAT, CDR2 FQNNGV, per germline. V lost 4 bases and J 4 bases, leaving 16 bases between the germline ends. There are 15 residues in the CDR3. CDR3 DNA sequence: TGTGCCAGCAGCTCGTTCGGGGACGGAACCTATGGCTACACCTTC. Protein sequence: CASSSFGDGTYGYTF.

The V gene is TRBV5-1, the J gene TRBJ1-2, with unresolved D. V shed 0 bases and J shed 0 bases, with 9 bases lying between them. Germline V CDR1 and CDR2: SGHRS, YFSETQ. The CDR3 is made up of 15 amino acids. DNA of the CDR3: TGCGCCAGCAGCTTGGGGCAGAATTCTAACTATGGCTACACCTTC. It translates to CASSLGQNSNYGYTF.

This clone was observed a single time. The chain has TRBV6-6 and TRBJ2-7, with D perhaps matching TRBD1 or TRBD2 (5 bases each). The germline V gene has CDR1 MNHNY and CDR2 SVGAGI (reference sequence). There are 13 residues in the CDR3. V lost 6 bases to trimming and J lost 2 bases, with 11 bases between them. The CDR3 DNA is TGTGCCAGCAGCGGGACCGGGACCTACGAGCAGTACTTC. It is translated as CASSGTGTYEQYF.

This clone has only a few counts. This rearrangement joins TRBV5-4 to TRBJ2-7, with 9 bases identical to TRBD1. CDR1 is SGHNT, CDR2 YYREEE, per germline (reference sequence). The CDR3 extends over 15 amino acids. V gave up 3 bases and J gave up 5 bases; unmatched junction bases: 9. CDR3 protein: CASSSWDRVKNEQYF. DNA for the CDR3: TGTGCCAGCAGCTCCTGGGACAGGGTAAAAAACGAGCAGTACTTC.

The chain employs TRBV28 and TRBJ1-2; D is uncertain. This CDR3 region has 14 residues. Germline-derived CDR1 and CDR2 are MDHEN and SYDVKM. Trimming left V 2 bases short and J 8 bases short, with 15 bases between. The CDR3 region has the DNA TGTGCCAGCAGTTTAATCGGGGTTGAATGGGGCTACACCTTC. Translation gives CASSLIGVEWGYTF.

The genes are TRBV20-1 and TRBJ1-2, with D perhaps matching TRBD1 (5 bases). Deletions cut 7 bases from V and 3 bases from J, with 6 bases between. The CDR3 contains 10 residues. Germline V gene sequence: CDR1 DFQATT, CDR2 SNEGSKA (reference sequence). The CDR3 DNA reads as TGCAGTGTGGGGGACTATGGCTACACCTTC. Protein product: CSVGDYGYTF.

V usage is TRBV11-3 and J usage is TRBJ2-7; 7 positions match TRBD1. CDR1 is SGHNT and CDR2 is YENEEA in the germline V gene. Trimming took 0 bases from V and 6 from J; bases not matched to a gene: 2. The CDR3 is 13 residues long. The CDR3 loop reads CASSLETGLEQYF. The CDR3 DNA reads as TGTGCCAGCAGCTTAGAGACAGGGCTCGAGCAGTACTTC.

This clone was seen a handful of times. V usage is TRBV9 and J usage is TRBJ2-5; D call uncertain. There are 13 residues in the CDR3. V was pared by 0 bases and J by 5 bases, with 8 bases between. Looked up from germline, CDR1 is SGDLS and CDR2 is YYNGEE. CDR3 DNA: TGTGCCAGCAGCGTAGGCTTCGAGGAGACCCAGTACTTC. Residues: CASSVGFEETQYF.

This rearrangement joins TRBV5-4 to TRBJ2-1; no reliable D call. CDR1 is SGHNT and CDR2 is YYREEE in the germline V gene (reference sequence). V dropped 3 bases and J dropped 5 bases, with 18 bases sitting between them. The CDR3 has 16 residues. CDR3 sequence reads: CASSSPLGPRDNEQFF. CDR3 DNA sequence: TGTGCCAGCAGCTCACCTCTGGGCCCACGGGACAATGAGCAGTTCTTC.

This clone appeared a few times. V usage is TRBV5-1 and J usage is TRBJ2-7; a weak D match, TRBD1 (6 bases). The CDR3 extends over 16 amino acids. V lost 2 bases to trimming and J lost 4 bases, with 19 bases between them. Germline V gene sequence: CDR1 SGHRS, CDR2 YFSETQ. CDR3: CASSFSWDNTFYEQYF. The CDR3, as DNA: TGCGCCAGCAGCTTCTCTTGGGACAACACATTTTACGAGCAGTACTTC.

The genes are TRBV7-2 and TRBJ1-2; 8 bases map to TRBD1. J gave up 3 bases and V 5 bases, and 5 bases lay outside the gene matches. From germline, CDR1 is SGHTA and CDR2 FQGNSA. The CDR3 is made up of 14 amino acids. The CDR3 coding sequence is TGTGCCAGCAGCCCCGGACAGGGAGACTATGGCTACACCTTC. Protein: CASSPGQGDYGYTF.

This clone occurred a few times. CDR3 sequence (DNA): TGTGCCAGTAGGCGAACGACAGGGGCAGACTACGAGCAGTACTTC. Translating it yields CASRRTTGADYEQYF. The chain uses TRBV19 and TRBJ2-7, with TRBD1 identical over 8 bases. The V gene's germline CDR1 is LNHDA and CDR2 SQIVND (reference sequence). The V and J ends lost 6 bases and 3 bases, in that order; junction bases with no gene match: 10. This CDR3 region has 15 residues.

V is TRBV30 and J is TRBJ1-4; D remains ambiguous. CDR3 size: 12 residues. Trimming pared 3 bases from V and 8 bases from J, leaving 10 bases between. CDR1 is GTSNPN, CDR2 SVGIG, per germline (reference sequence). The CDR3 DNA reads as TGTGCCTGGAGCACCGTGGACGAAAAACTGTTTTTT. Encoded protein: CAWSTVDEKLFF.

V usage is TRBV27 and J usage is TRBJ1-4, with D tentatively TRBD1 (5 bases). V shed 1 base and J shed 5 bases, with 17 bases lying between them. CDR3 length equals 17 residues. Germline loops: CDR1 MNHEY, CDR2 SMNVEV (reference sequence). Here the CDR3 DNA reads TGTGCCAGCAGTTTATATGCGAGGACACCCCTAAATGAAAAACTGTTTTTT. Translation: CASSLYARTPLNEKLFF.

The sample holds a few counts of this clone. This chain links TRBV7-9 with TRBJ2-7; tentatively, D is TRBD1 (6 bases). Trimming left V 9 bases short and J 6 bases short, with 18 bases between. The CDR3 is 13 residues long. Germline-derived CDR1 and CDR2 are SEHNR and FQNEAQ (reference sequence). The CDR3 nucleotides are TGTGCCAGTACTAAGCAGGGGCTGGGCGAGCAGTACTTC. It is translated as CASTKQGLGEQYF.

This clone was seen more than once but under ten times. The V and J genes are TRBV20-1 and TRBJ2-3; 8 bases agree with TRBD2. The germline V gene encodes CDR1 DFQATT and CDR2 SNEGSKA (reference sequence). The CDR3 covers 11 residues. The V gene end was trimmed by 3 bases and the J gene end by 11 bases; junction bases not matched to a gene: 4. The CDR3 sequence: CSASILAGQYF. In DNA form, the CDR3 reads TGCAGTGCTAGTATCCTAGCGGGGCAGTATTTT.